This T cell receptor (beta chain) appears in the sequencing data of a study of T cells in Graves' hyperthyroidism and ophthalmopathy. Per the germline V gene, CDR1 is SGHTA and CDR2 is FQGNSA. The CDR3 extends over 14 amino acids. The ends were cut back, 6 bases at V and 6 bases at J, with 18 bases in the middle. This clonotype was found a few times. Around 9.9 ml of fresh peripheral blood supplied the PBMCs. RNA transcripts gave rise to amplified TCR beta CDR3 regions. The HTBI primer set drove a first-round RT-PCR of the TCR CDR3. In TCRdb, the multiplex PCR reads were re-called with MiXCR into one record per CDR3 protein. The sample includes about 480,000 distinct CDR3 sequences, approximately 14% of them seen just once.

The source of this sequence is a woman between 18 and 29 years old with Graves' hyperthyroidism. The chain has TRBV7-2 and TRBJ2-7; possibly TRBD2 for D (5 bases). Sequencing was performed on blood. This CDR3 reads CASRRALGSLEQYF. The CDR3 DNA is TGTGCCAGCAGGCGGGCGCTAGGGTCCCTCGAGCAGTACTTC. Based on the CDR3 plus reference TRBV7-2 and TRBJ2-7, the full variable domain is GAGVSQSPSNKVTEKGKDVELRCDPISGHTALYWYRQSLGQGLEFLIYFQGNSAPDKSGLPSDRFSAERTGGSVSTLTIQRTQQEDSAVYLCASRRALGSLEQYFGPGTRLTVT.